The clone carrying this TCR beta chain was detected many times. Its specificity is unknown. The CDR3 has 15 residues. The V gene lost 2 bases and the J gene lost 1 base, with 9 bases spanning the gap. The germline V gene encodes CDR1 LGHDT and CDR2 YNNKEL (reference sequence). The data were taken from a study of neurological immune-mediated disorders. Regarding the study as a whole: The study found the most TCR clonal expansion in HTLV-1-associated myelopathy and the least in multiple sclerosis, below healthy controls.

As for the cDNA, it was generated by 5'RACE with 10-nucleotide random UMIs. One entry per CDR3 protein results from TCRdb running MiXCR on the 5' RACE reads. Among some 43,000 distinct CDR3 sequences listed, 2% to 3% were seen once. This sequence was found in a man aged 25-45 years with multiple sclerosis. Sequencing was done on a sample of PBMCs. The V gene is TRBV3-1, the J gene TRBJ2-4; D might be TRBD1 or TRBD2, each matching 5 bases. The CDR3 loop is CASSQIGEAKNIQYF. As DNA, the CDR3 is TGTGCCAGCAGCCAAATAGGGGAGGCCAAAAACATTCAGTACTTC. Using reference TRBV3-1 and TRBJ2-4 for the parts outside the CDR3, the full variable domain is DTAVSQTPKYLVTQMGNDKSIKCEQNLGHDTMYWYKQDSKKFLKIMFSYNNKELIINETVPNRFSPKSPDKAHLNLHINSLELGDSAVYFCASSQIGEAKNIQYFGAGTRLSVL.